This entry features one T cell receptor (beta chain) sequence. Its recognized antigen is unknown. Per-base quality was not reported, and no clone a single base away is much larger than it. The junction shows trimming of 4 bases on V and 3 bases on J, and the gene matches do not reach 19 bases of it. The CDR3 starts with the cysteine, ends with the phenylalanine, and has 18 residues. The entry retains the CDR3 DNA only, 54 bases that are in frame from base 1. As encoded in the germline V gene, CDR1 is SGHRS while CDR2 is YFSETQ. The library relied on multiplex PCR. Sequencing was carried out with an Illumina HiSeq 2500. TCRbeta libraries were constructed through three rounds of nested PCR with primers (Table S4) according to protocols adapted from ARM-PCR. Before sequencing, PCR products of 200-500 bp were cut from the gel and purified using the QIAquick gel extraction kit. For the original study's pipeline: Trimmomatic was used to clean the reads, FLASH was used to merge the reads into complete CDR3 sequences, and MiTCR was used to assign the reads to V(D)J germline segments. VDJtools was used to compute clonal diversity as the inverse Simpson's index. A read counted as productive if the sequence was in-frame and lacked a premature stop codon. TCRdb reprocessed the public reads (quality trimming at Q25 with fastp, clone calling with MiXCR) and kept in-frame beta chains. Duplicate CDR3 protein sequences are folded into a single record with the most common DNA and genes. The V and J calls shown here were made by TCRdb, not taken from the authors' results. Within this sample are about 50,000 distinct CDR3 sequences, with 74% of them counted one time only. The ten largest account for around 25% of the sample.

The source of the sample is a study of tumor and adjacent non-tumor tissue in lung cancer (dated by TCRdb to 2016 to 2019). About the investigation overall: By cancer type, the cohort comprised 11 to 12 adenocarcinoma patients, 2 squamous cell carcinoma patients and 1 small cell lung cancer patient. The 15 enrolled patients, of whom some ten were men and 5 were women, were aged roughly 31 to 80 years and were diagnosed with TNM stage I to III disease. Sequencing produced about 120,000,000 productive TCRbeta reads in total, an average of approximately 3.9 million reads per sample. Bulk TCRbeta repertoires were compared between lung tumor tissue and matched distant non-tumor lung tissue obtained from approximately 16 lung cancer patients. For each patient, one tumor sample and one normal lung sample were taken, giving thirty paired specimens that underwent TCRbeta CDR3 sequencing. The research as a whole found: Only approximately 14 patients were in the cohort, and the authors stated that larger samples and more detailed clinical data are needed. The methods do not name the sequencing platform or mention unique molecular identifiers. Tumor tissue showed significantly greater TCR diversity (inverse Simpson) than normal lung tissue (roughly 430 vs 170, P = 0.0075, Mann-Whitney U test). The top 100 clones accounted for a significantly larger cumulative portion of the repertoire in normal lung than in tumor tissue. TCR diversity was significantly higher in younger patients, and higher tumor TCR diversity was associated with shorter overall and disease-free survival. Peripheral blood was not sequenced, so blood TCRbeta repertoires were not examined in the lung cancer patients of the study.

RNA was isolated from bulk unsorted tissue, and RNA quality was assessed with a NanoDrop ND-1000 and an Agilent 2100. The normal lung samples consisted of distant non-tumor tissue collected more than 3 cm from the tumor edge. Newly diagnosed lung cancer patients without prior chemotherapy who had been admitted for thoracic surgery in China between August and November 2014 were enrolled as donors. Anyone who had undergone radiotherapy or chemotherapy before, or who had another cancer at the same time, was left out of the study. Pieces of surgical tissue measuring roughly 1-2.1 cm3 were kept in RNAlater solution and stored at -80 degrees C until use.

The origin of this receptor is a woman in her sixties with non-small cell lung cancer. Sequencing used distant non-tumor lung tissue. The chain is made from TRBV5-1 and TRBJ2-7; 7 junctional bases match TRBD2. The nucleotide sequence is given as TGCGCCAGCAGCCAATCGACAAGCGGGAACCCGGGCTACTACGAGCAGTACTTC. Translated, this gives CASSQSTSGNPGYYEQYF.